These 29 T cell receptor beta chains were all obtained from the same sample, sequenced in a study of blood T cell repertoires in COVID-19. TCRdb keeps only in-frame clones here, not all; method: immunoSEQ multiplex PCR. The profile shows about 78,000 clones, 90% of them singletons. Sequenced: peripheral blood. The receptors here all came from a woman in her forties or fifties in a cohort sampled during active COVID-19.

Within the sample, this clone is medium-sized. The J gene is TRBJ1-5, the V gene TRBV29-1; D is undetermined. The CDR3 consists of 12 residues. Germline lookup yields CDR1 SQVTM and CDR2 ANQGSEA. The ends were cut back, 3 bases at V and 5 bases at J, with 8 bases in the middle. The CDR3 bases are TGCAGCGTTGATACTCGTGATCAGCCCCAGCATTTT. Translated, it gives CSVDTRDQPQHF.

The chain recombines TRBV10-3 with TRBJ1-1; D is ambiguous. Germline CDR1 reads ENHRY; CDR2 reads SYGVKD. Trimming took 0 bases from V and 0 from J, leaving 8 bases between them. The CDR3 runs 15 residues. The CDR3 protein is CAISESLDLNTEAFF. The CDR3 nucleotides read TGTGCCATCAGTGAGTCTCTAGACCTGAACACTGAAGCTTTCTTT.

This rearrangement joins TRBV7-6 to TRBJ2-7, with D unclear. V dropped 4 bases and J dropped 1 base, with 11 bases sitting between them. Germline CDR1 is SGHVS and CDR2 is FNYEAQ. The CDR3 length is 14 residues. The CDR3 coding sequence is TGTGCCAGCAGCTCGGGTTCTCCTTCCTACGAGCAGTACTTC. It is translated as CASSSGSPSYEQYF.

This chain uses TRBV6-5 with TRBJ2-5; D may be TRBD1 (5 bases). Germline V lookup: CDR1 MNHEY, CDR2 SVGAGI. This CDR3 comprises 13 residues. Trimming left V 6 bases short and J 2 bases short, with 10 bases between. CDR3 in amino acids: CASSHQGQETQYF. CDR3 DNA: TGTGCCAGCAGCCACCAGGGTCAAGAGACCCAGTACTTC.

The V gene is TRBV7-3, the J gene TRBJ1-2; D remains ambiguous. In germline, CDR1 is SGHTA, CDR2 FQGTGA. CDR3 length equals 13 residues. Trimming stripped 5 bases from V and 9 bases from J, with 16 bases between. CDR3: CASSQSGEGSYTF. CDR3 in DNA: TGTGCCAGCAGCCAATCGGGAGAGGGCAGCTACACCTTC.

The gene calls are TRBV28 and TRBJ2-7, with D possibly TRBD1 on 6 matching bases. CDR1 and CDR2 (germline): MDHEN, SYDVKM. The V end was cut by 3 bases, the J end by 7 bases, with 16 bases between. The CDR3 is 14 residues long. The CDR3 bases are TGTGCCAGCAGTTTGTCCGACAGGACGGGTGAGCAGTACTTC. As protein: CASSLSDRTGEQYF.

The chain couples TRBV2 to TRBJ2-2; no reliable D call. Trimming left V 6 bases short and J 0 bases short, with 8 bases between. This CDR3 has 14 amino acids. The germline V gene encodes CDR1 SNHLY and CDR2 FYNNEI. This CDR3 reads CASRPDSNTGELFF. The CDR3 DNA sequence: TGTGCCAGCAGACCAGATTCGAACACCGGGGAGCTGTTTTTT.

The chain uses TRBV28 and TRBJ2-2, with 12 bases lining up with TRBD1. From germline, CDR1 is MDHEN and CDR2 SYDVKM. This CDR3 region has 15 residues. V was clipped by 6 bases and J by 6 bases; unmatched bases: 5. The CDR3 protein is CASSRGTGGPGELFF. The CDR3 DNA reads TGTGCCAGCAGCCGAGGGACAGGGGGCCCCGGGGAGCTGTTTTTT. The whole variable domain, remainder taken from reference TRBV28 and TRBJ2-2, is DVKVTQSSRYLVKRTGEKVFLECVQDMDHENMFWYRQDPGLGLRLIYFSYDVKMKEKGDIPEGYSVSREKKERFSLILESASTNQTSMYLCASSRGTGGPGELFFGEGSRLTVL.

The chain recombines TRBV7-3 with TRBJ1-6; maybe TRBD1 (5 bases). CDR3 size: 15 residues. V shed 5 bases and J shed 14 bases, with 22 bases lying between them. Germline CDR1 and CDR2: SGHTA and FQGTGA. CDR3 DNA: TGTGCCAGCAGCCCAGGGCTGTCCCGCCGAGACACCCTCCACTTT. Protein product: CASSPGLSRRDTLHF.

Comments on this clone: This same CDR3 is encoded by further DNA sequences in the sample. The chain recombines TRBV21-1 with TRBJ1-3. TRBV21-1 is reported as a pseudogene. The length of the CDR3 is 18 residues. CDR3 sequence reads: CASSKDREGEDSGNTIYF. The CDR3 nucleotides are TGTGCCAGCAGCAAAGATAGGGAGGGTGAGGACTCTGGAAACACTATATATTTT.

This clone is a singleton in its sample. The V and J genes are TRBV5-1 and TRBJ2-5, with 8 bases identical to TRBD1. The germline V gene encodes CDR1 SGHRS and CDR2 YFSETQ. The junction had 7 bases not matched to a gene; V was cut back by 4 bases and J by 2 bases. The CDR3 extends over 15 amino acids. CDR3 sequence: CASSDGQGSQETQYF. CDR3 nucleotides: TGCGCCAGCAGCGATGGACAGGGATCTCAAGAGACCCAGTACTTC.

The J gene is TRBJ2-7, the V gene TRBV5-4; TRBD1 matches at 10 bases. The CDR3 extends over 15 amino acids. Trimming cost V 1 base and J 1 base; bases outside gene matches: 2. Germline V gives CDR1 SGHNT, CDR2 YYREEE (reference sequence). The CDR3 loop is CASSLPGQGSYEQYF. CDR3 sequence (DNA): TGTGCCAGCAGCTTGCCGGGACAGGGGTCCTACGAGCAGTACTTC. The full variable domain, with the rest looked up from reference TRBV5-4 and TRBJ2-7, is ETGVTQSPTHLIKTRGQQVTLRCSSQSGHNTVSWYQQALGQGPQFIFQYYREEENGRGNFPPRFSGLQFPNYSSELNVNALELDDSALYLCASSLPGQGSYEQYFGPGTRLTVT.

This clone was detected once. The rearrangement links TRBV3-1 (or the pseudogene TRBV3-2) to TRBJ2-4; TRBD2 matches 10 bases. Germline CDR1 and CDR2: LGHDT and YNNKEL (reference sequence). The length of the CDR3 is 17 residues. Trimming at V came to 2 bases and at J to 0 bases, leaving 4 bases not matched to a gene. CDR3 coding DNA: TGTGCCAGCAGCCAACTAGCGGGAGTTAAAGCCAAAAACATTCAGTACTTC. The encoded protein is CASSQLAGVKAKNIQYF.

The chain joins TRBV28 to TRBJ1-3, with TRBD1 as a possible D gene (5 bases). The length of the CDR3 is 17 residues. CDR1 is MDHEN and CDR2 is SYDVKM in the germline V gene. V was shortened by 6 bases and J by 1 base, with 19 bases between the two germline ends. CDR3 bases: TGTGCCAGCAGACTTATCCAGGGCGGCAGGTCTGGAAACACCATATATTTT. It yields the protein CASRLIQGGRSGNTIYF.

This chain uses TRBV18 with TRBJ1-2; possibly TRBD1 for D (6 bases). The CDR3 runs to 15 residues. Germline V gene lookup returns CDR1 KGHSH and CDR2 LQKENI. The V end was cut by 0 bases, the J end by 5 bases, with 13 bases between. The CDR3 region has the DNA TGTGCCAGCTCACCACCGGGGAAGGGGGATTATGGCTACACCTTC. Residues: CASSPPGKGDYGYTF.

The chain has TRBV14 and TRBJ1-2; 7 nucleotides align to TRBD1. Per the germline V gene, CDR1 is SGHDN and CDR2 is FVKESK. V dropped 4 bases and J dropped 4; count of bases not matched to a gene: 12. This CDR3 has 16 amino acids. The CDR3 sequence: CASSRLQGQTVYGYTF. CDR3 bases: TGTGCCAGCAGCCGACTGCAGGGACAGACCGTCTATGGCTACACCTTC.

The rearrangement joins TRBV4-1 to TRBJ1-1; D not resolved. This CDR3 is built from 13 residues. Germline V CDR1 and CDR2: MGHRA, YSYEKL. Deletions cut 1 base from V and 4 bases from J, with 7 bases between. The DNA for the CDR3 is TGCGCCAGCAGCCAAGGGGAGGGCACTGAAGCTTTCTTT. This encodes CASSQGEGTEAFF.

In this sample, this clone turned up once. The rearrangement uses TRBV10-3 and TRBJ2-7; weak D call: TRBD1 (6 bases). Germline CDR1 is ENHRY and CDR2 is SYGVKD. Trimming took 0 bases from V and 3 from J, leaving 9 bases between them. The CDR3 is 14 amino acids. The CDR3 nucleotides read TGTGCCATCAGTGAGTCGGGCAGGGGCTACGAGCAGTACTTC. Translation: CAISESGRGYEQYF.

The V call is TRBV27, the J call TRBJ1-2, with 10 bases that match TRBD1. From germline, CDR1 is MNHEY and CDR2 SMNVEV (reference sequence). V was clipped by 5 bases and J by 13 bases; unmatched bases: 16. This CDR3 region has 15 residues. The CDR3 region is CASSLVGQGGYGGTF. CDR3 nucleotides: TGTGCCAGCAGTCTTGTCGGACAGGGGGGATATGGGGGCACCTTC.

A few counts support this clone. J is TRBJ2-7 and V is TRBV19; 14 nucleotides agree with TRBD2. The germline CDR1 and CDR2 sequences are LNHDA and SQIVND (reference sequence). The trim removed 5 bases at V and 5 bases at J, leaving 11 bases unmatched. This CDR3 is built from 17 residues. The CDR3 loop is CASSLGLAGGPLNEQYF. CDR3 in DNA: TGTGCCAGTAGTCTCGGACTAGCGGGAGGCCCTCTAAACGAGCAGTACTTC. Filled out from reference TRBV19 and TRBJ2-7, the complete variable domain reads DGGITQSPKYLFRKEGQNVTLSCEQNLNHDAMYWYRQDPGQGLRLIYYSQIVNDFQKGDIAEGYSVSREKKESFPLTVTSAQKNPTAFYLCASSLGLAGGPLNEQYFGPGTRLTVT.

The rearrangement uses TRBV18 and TRBJ2-3, with 7 bases that match TRBD2. Germline CDR1 and CDR2: KGHSH and LQKENI. The CDR3 runs to 13 residues. With 3 bases clipped from V and 6 bases from J, the junction kept 3 bases outside the gene matches. The CDR3 sequence is CASSPSGVDTQYF. The CDR3 DNA follows: TGTGCCAGCTCACCCAGCGGGGTGGATACGCAGTATTTT.

The chain carries TRBV19 and TRBJ2-7; D uncertain. This CDR3 comprises 15 residues. V lost 3 bases to trimming and J lost 1 base, with 13 bases between them. Germline-derived CDR1 and CDR2 are LNHDA and SQIVND (reference sequence). DNA for the CDR3: TGTGCCAGTAGTATTGGCACACCAGTATCCTACGAGCAGTACTTC. This sequence encodes CASSIGTPVSYEQYF.

The rearrangement joins TRBV18 to TRBJ1-5; TRBD1 agrees at 9 bases. J was trimmed by 3 bases and V by 6 bases; bases with no gene match: 9. Germline V gives CDR1 KGHSH, CDR2 LQKENI. The CDR3 runs 16 residues. CDR3 sequence reads: CASSPTRDRDNQPQHF. As DNA, the CDR3 is TGTGCCAGCTCGCCCACCAGGGACAGGGACAATCAGCCCCAGCATTTT.

The rearrangement links TRBV6-5 to TRBJ2-5, with TRBD2 matching over 7 bases. This CDR3 is built from 15 residues. Germline trimming cut 5 bases from V and 5 bases from J; bases unmatched to any gene: 11. Germline V gene data show CDR1 as MNHEY and CDR2 as SVGAGI. CDR3 in amino acids: CASSPYGGSKETQYF. For the CDR3, the DNA is TGTGCCAGCAGTCCTTACGGCGGGAGTAAGGAGACCCAGTACTTC.

The chain couples TRBV11-3 to TRBJ2-2; maybe TRBD2 (6 bases). The CDR3 is made up of 15 amino acids. V was clipped by 3 bases and J by 2 bases, with 10 bases between them. Looked up from germline, CDR1 is SGHNT and CDR2 is YENEEA. This CDR3 reads CASSLTGVNTGELFF. The CDR3 nucleotides are TGTGCCAGCAGCTTGACGGGGGTTAACACCGGGGAGCTGTTTTTT.

The V gene is TRBV19, the J gene TRBJ2-1, with TRBD2 matching 8 bases. The length of the CDR3 is 16 residues. The trim removed 4 bases at V and 2 bases at J, leaving 7 bases unmatched. Per germline, CDR1 LNHDA and CDR2 SQIVND (reference sequence). CDR3 bases: TGTGCCAGTAGTACAACTAGCGGCGTCGCCTACAATGAGCAGTTCTTC. Amino acids: CASSTTSGVAYNEQFF. Supplemented by reference TRBV19 and TRBJ2-1, the full variable domain reads DGGITQSPKYLFRKEGQNVTLSCEQNLNHDAMYWYRQDPGQGLRLIYYSQIVNDFQKGDIAEGYSVSREKKESFPLTVTSAQKNPTAFYLCASSTTSGVAYNEQFFGPGTRLTVL.

The chain combines TRBV5-6 with TRBJ1-3; 7 nucleotides match TRBD1. Germline V gene data show CDR1 as SGHDT and CDR2 as YYEEEE. The CDR3 runs 15 residues. V shed 3 bases and J 2 bases; nucleotides not matched to a gene: 5. CDR3: CASSWGQIAGNTIYF. CDR3 sequence (DNA): TGTGCCAGCAGCTGGGGACAGATAGCTGGAAACACCATATATTTT. The full variable domain, rest sourced from reference TRBV5-6 and TRBJ1-3, is DAGVTQSPTHLIKTRGQQVTLRCSPKSGHDTVSWYQQALGQGPQFIFQYYEEEERQRGNFPDRFSGHQFPNYSSELNVNALLLGDSALYLCASSWGQIAGNTIYFGEGSWLTVV.

The CDR3 sequence is CASSVDIGTGLAGAPNNEQFF. CDR3 nucleotides: TGTGCCAGCAGCGTAGATATAGGGACGGGACTAGCGGGGGCCCCTAACAATGAGCAGTTCTTC. This chain uses TRBV9 with TRBJ2-1; 14 bases are a match to TRBD2. There are 21 residues in the CDR3. Trimming at V came to 0 bases and at J to 5 bases, leaving 16 bases not matched to a gene. Germline CDR1 is SGDLS and CDR2 is YYNGEE. The variable domain in full, with the rest retrieved from reference TRBV9 and TRBJ2-1, is DSGVTQTPKHLITATGQRVTLRCSPRSGDLSVYWYQQSLDQGLQFLIQYYNGEERAKGNILERFSAQQFPDLHSELNLSSLELGDSALYFCASSVDIGTGLAGAPNNEQFFGPGTRLTVL.

The chain employs TRBV2 and TRBJ2-2, with TRBD2 as a possible D gene (6 bases). Germline lookup yields CDR1 SNHLY and CDR2 FYNNEI. The ends were cut back, 3 bases at V and 4 bases at J, with 12 bases in the middle. This CDR3 is built from 15 residues. The CDR3 region is CASSEERVLTGELFF. The CDR3 coding sequence is TGTGCCAGCAGTGAGGAGCGGGTCCTCACCGGGGAGCTGTTTTTT.